This T cell receptor beta chain was sequenced during a study of vaccination effects on CD4 cells after COVID-19. Overall study: Samples were taken post-vaccine, and their median timing was 72 days after the second dose.

Antigen-specific CD4+ T cells expanded by the ViraFEST assay with viral peptide pools were then sequenced. The culture ran for less than 12 days, and then CD4+ T cells were isolated. Each participant was administered two doses of either the BNT162b2 or the mRNA-1273 vaccine. Neither prior SARS-CoV-2 infection nor positive nucleocapsid antibodies were present in the vaccine recipients. Cultures got half-medium changes with IL-2 on days 3 and 7. The assay was immunoSEQ multiplex PCR, and TCRdb's table has in-frame clones only and misses some. The table records 64,000 or so clones, roughly 78% of them present only once. As regards this clone: What it binds is unknown.

CDR1 and CDR2 from the germline V gene are MGHDK and SYGVNS. Trimming took 8 bases from V and 11 from J, leaving 15 bases between them. There are 11 residues in the CDR3. The sample was CD4+ T cells from PBMCs cultured with HCoV-OC43 spike peptides, taken after COVID-19 vaccination. Noted subset: HCoV-OC43 spike overlapping peptide pool stimulation. The receptor was derived from a human donor who received a COVID-19 vaccine. The gene calls are TRBV25-1 and TRBJ1-1; D not certain. CDR3 sequence reads: CASGSHPGAFF. CDR3 bases: TGTGCCAGCGGATCACACCCCGGGGCTTTCTTT.